Given below is one T cell receptor beta chain in context. Its antigen target is currently unknown. Base qualities are not at hand, and no much larger clone is one base apart. The time point label here, explained by the study, means: blood sample drawn before combined kidney and bone marrow transplant. Thawed PBMCs were FACS-sorted into unstimulated Tregs (CD4+CD25+CD127-), CD4+ non-Tregs (CD4+CD25-), CD4 cells and CD8 cells. The patients were a handful of recipients of combined kidney and bone marrow transplants from the ITN036ST trial, and samples were available only for these trial subjects. Healthy control blood was separated into PBMCs by Ficoll density gradient and cryopreserved, and patient PBMCs were collected both before and after transplant. The germline V gene yields SNHLY for CDR1 and FYNNEI for CDR2. The V end gives up 6 bases and the J end 8 bases, leaving 5 bases in the junction not matched to a gene. Inclusive of the bounding cysteine and phenylalanine, the CDR3 is 14 residues long. Only the CDR3 part of the read is kept: 42 bases, read in frame from the first base.

For TCRbeta CDR3 sequencing, genomic DNA was extracted from sorted cells using the QIAGEN DNeasy Blood and Tissue Kit. High-throughput TCRbeta CDR3 sequencing was carried out commercially through immunoSEQ, with PCR amplification with bias correction and internal controls included. Concerning the study's data processing: Unique productive TCRbeta sequences were defined by CDR3 nucleotide sequence where primers matched, otherwise by CDR3 amino acid sequence with Vbeta and Jbeta genes. As a correction for sorting error, sequences shared between sorted populations at a frequency ratio of 2:1 or less were discarded, and the remaining shared sequences were assigned to the higher population. A sequence counted as donor-reactive if, in CFSE-low cells, the sequence had a frequency of at least 0.01% and was expanded at least 5-fold compared with unstimulated cells. Jensen-Shannon divergence calculated on the top 100 TCRbeta sequences ranked by frequency was used to measure repertoire divergence. For samples with multiple sequencing runs, sorting error was corrected in each run separately before the runs were combined. TCRdb's version of the immuneACCESS table is confined to in-frame rearrangements and falls short of the full clone set. An unresolved V gene accounts for under half of the shortfall where checked; the remainder is of unknown origin. That table is the source of V, J and clone size, and D and trimming were worked out from the DNA. The sample records approximately 99,000 clones, 90% of which are singletons. Roughly 0.31% of the sample is in the top ten clones.

The record originates from a study of Tregs in tolerant kidney transplant recipients (dated by TCRdb to between 2018 and 2020). Regarding the complete study: Related donors were used in the transplants with nonmyeloablative bone marrow transplantation, and mixed chimerism was transient in the human trials. The study used TCRbeta sequencing to identify donor-specific regulatory T cells before combined kidney and bone marrow transplantation, then tracked those cells after transplant.

Results and caveats for the whole study, not just this receptor: Because only a small number of patients were included, the study had limitations, and the results will need to be validated in larger populations as well as under other immunosuppression protocols. In tolerant patients, donor-specific Tregs expanded more than Tregs overall, which suggests antigen-driven rather than nonspecific expansion. PCR primers changed over time for some patients, so nucleotide-level comparison across those patients' samples was not possible. Expanding Tregs with activated donor B cells appeared to identify the most biologically relevant and donor-specific TCRbeta repertoire. Biological reproducibility was not directly assessed, although technical replication error appeared to be minimal.

The receptor's source is a human donor who received a combined kidney and bone marrow transplant. The sample here was CD4+ T cells from blood, taken before the transplant. The V gene is TRBV2 and the J gene is TRBJ2-3; 13 bases in between match TRBD2. The CDR3 loop reads CASSPLAGGGTQYF. In nucleotides, the sequence is TGTGCCAGCAGCCCACTAGCGGGGGGGGGTACGCAGTATTTT.